These 10 T cell receptor beta chains originate from one sample sequenced in a study of shared clonotypes between healthy human individuals. Naive CD8 cells lacked CD45RO and underwent positive selection for CCR7, leaving out terminally differentiated effector memory CD45RA+ cells. TCRdb's table, derived via immunoSEQ multiplex PCR, lists solely in-frame clones and lacks some. The sample records 2 million to 2.5 million clones, about 95% being singletons. The sequenced sample consisted of naive CD8+ T cells sorted from blood. Every receptor here comes from a man aged 18 to 35 in good health.

CDR3 in amino acids: CASSQGPGESEQYF. In DNA, the CDR3 is TGCGCCAGCAGCCAAGGTCCAGGGGAGAGCGAGCAGTACTTC. The rearrangement uses TRBV4-1 and TRBJ2-7; weak D call: TRBD1 (6 bases). V lost 1 base, J lost 6 bases, and 13 bases lay in between. This CDR3 region has 14 residues. Germline-derived CDR1 and CDR2 are MGHRA and YSYEKL.

The CDR3 bases are TGCGCCAGCAGCCAAGAAGGCGACCAGGGGGATAGCTATGGCTACACCTTC. Its protein product is CASSQEGDQGDSYGYTF. This chain joins TRBV4-1 and TRBJ1-2; 7 nucleotides line up with TRBD1. The V and J ends lost 0 bases and 4 bases, in that order; junction bases with no gene match: 11. Germline lookup yields CDR1 MGHRA and CDR2 YSYEKL. The CDR3 length is 17 residues.

The chain uses TRBV29-1 and TRBJ1-1; 8 nucleotides align to TRBD1. CDR1 and CDR2 from the germline V gene are SQVTM and ANQGSEA. Losses at the gene ends were 7 bases for V and 0 bases for J; bases not matched to a gene: 10. This CDR3 contains 15 residues. The CDR3 spells CSAETGVNMNTEAFF. The CDR3 DNA is TGCAGCGCCGAGACAGGGGTCAACATGAACACTGAAGCTTTCTTT.

The chain combines TRBV13 with TRBJ1-2, with 7 bases lining up with TRBD1. Trimming cost V 5 bases and J 7 bases; bases outside gene matches: 10. This CDR3 contains 14 residues. Looked up from germline, CDR1 is PRHDT and CDR2 is FYEKMQ (reference sequence). The CDR3 coding sequence is TGTGCCAGCAGCCGCTCCAGGGGGGAAGGTGGCTACACCTTC. It specifies CASSRSRGEGGYTF.

CDR3 DNA sequence: TGCGCCAGCACGGAGAGCTCCTACAATGAGCAGTTCTTC. This gives the protein CASTESSYNEQFF. This rearrangement joins TRBV5-1 to TRBJ2-1, with unresolved D. Trimming removed 6 bases at V and 0 bases at J, with 7 bases between. CDR3 length equals 13 residues. Germline V lookup: CDR1 SGHRS, CDR2 YFSETQ.

V usage is TRBV6-6 and J usage is TRBJ1-5; no firm D call. The V end lost 3 bases, the J end lost 1 base, and 10 bases lay between the germline ends. The CDR3 consists of 15 residues. The V gene's germline CDR1 is MNHNY and CDR2 SVGAGI (reference sequence). The CDR3 protein is CASSYILSSNQPQHF. CDR3 nucleotide sequence: TGTGCCAGCAGTTATATACTTTCCAGCAATCAGCCCCAGCATTTT.

This clone was detected once. CDR3 in amino acids: CASRASGPNAYNEQFF. The CDR3 bases are TGCGCCAGCAGGGCAAGCGGACCAAATGCCTACAATGAGCAGTTCTTC. The chain joins TRBV4-1 to TRBJ2-1, with D possibly TRBD2 on 5 matching bases. The CDR3 has 16 amino acids. V lost 6 bases and J 2 bases, leaving 17 bases between the germline ends. Germline V CDR1 and CDR2: MGHRA, YSYEKL.

The chain recombines TRBV9 with TRBJ2-7; D possibly corresponds to TRBD2 (5 bases). Per the germline V gene, CDR1 is SGDLS and CDR2 is YYNGEE. Deletions cut 3 bases from V and 6 bases from J, with 10 bases between. This CDR3 has 12 residues. CDR3 DNA: TGTGCCAGCAGCGCCAACAGCGGCGAGCAGTACTTC. Its protein is CASSANSGEQYF.

The CDR3 spells CASSPFGGPAYEQYF. DNA of the CDR3: TGTGCCAGCAGTCCATTTGGGGGGCCCGCCTACGAGCAGTACTTC. The chain recombines TRBV6-4 with TRBJ2-7, with D perhaps TRBD1 or TRBD2 (6 bases each). The germline V gene encodes CDR1 MRHNA and CDR2 SNTAGT. This CDR3 spans 15 amino acids. V was cut by 5 bases and J by 2 bases, with 16 bases left in between.

The J gene is TRBJ2-7, the V gene TRBV27, with a weak D call TRBD2 (5 bases). There are 14 residues in the CDR3. The V gene lost 3 bases and the J gene lost 3 bases, with 12 bases spanning the gap. Germline assignment: CDR1 MNHEY and CDR2 SMNVEV (reference sequence). The CDR3 sequence: CASSFWGEYYEQYF. In nucleotides, the CDR3 is TGTGCCAGCAGTTTTTGGGGAGAGTACTACGAGCAGTACTTC.